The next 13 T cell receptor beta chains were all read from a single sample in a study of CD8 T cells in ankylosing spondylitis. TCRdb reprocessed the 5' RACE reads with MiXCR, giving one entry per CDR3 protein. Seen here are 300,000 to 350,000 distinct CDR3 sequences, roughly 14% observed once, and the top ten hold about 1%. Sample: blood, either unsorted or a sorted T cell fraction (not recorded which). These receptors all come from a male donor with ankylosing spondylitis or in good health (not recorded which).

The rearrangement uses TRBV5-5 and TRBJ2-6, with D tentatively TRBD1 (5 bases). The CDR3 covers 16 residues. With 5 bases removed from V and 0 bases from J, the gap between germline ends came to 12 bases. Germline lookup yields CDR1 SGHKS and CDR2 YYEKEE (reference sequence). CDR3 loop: CASRATALSGANVLTF. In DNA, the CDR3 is TGTGCCAGCAGAGCGACAGCTCTCTCTGGGGCCAACGTCCTGACTTTC.

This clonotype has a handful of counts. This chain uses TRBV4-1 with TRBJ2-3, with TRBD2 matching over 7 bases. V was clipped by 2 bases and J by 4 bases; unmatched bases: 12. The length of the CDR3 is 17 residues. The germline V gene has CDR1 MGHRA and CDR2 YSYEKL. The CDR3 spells CASSQQAGPPGADTQYF. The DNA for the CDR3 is TGCGCCAGCAGCCAACAAGCGGGACCCCCCGGGGCAGATACGCAGTATTTT.

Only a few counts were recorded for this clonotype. The CDR3: CASSRGTGSWDTEAFF. The CDR3 DNA follows: TGTGCCAGCTCACGAGGGACAGGGTCTTGGGACACTGAAGCTTTCTTT. The chain links TRBV18 to TRBJ1-1; TRBD1 agrees at 9 bases. Germline lookup yields CDR1 KGHSH and CDR2 LQKENI. The CDR3 contains 16 residues. V trimming: 4 bases; J trimming: 3 bases; junction bases outside the gene matches: 9.

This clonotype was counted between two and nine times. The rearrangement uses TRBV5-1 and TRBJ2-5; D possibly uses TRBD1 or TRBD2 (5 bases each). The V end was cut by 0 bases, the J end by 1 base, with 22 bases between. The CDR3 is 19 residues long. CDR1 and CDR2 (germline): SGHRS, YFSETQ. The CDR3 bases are TGCGCCAGCAGCTTGGACCCTACTACCGGGACGAAAGTCCAAGAGACCCAGTACTTC. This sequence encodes CASSLDPTTGTKVQETQYF.

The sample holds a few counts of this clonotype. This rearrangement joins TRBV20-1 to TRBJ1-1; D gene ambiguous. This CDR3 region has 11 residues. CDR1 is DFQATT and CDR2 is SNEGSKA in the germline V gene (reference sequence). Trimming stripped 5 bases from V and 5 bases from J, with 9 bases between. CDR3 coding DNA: TGCAGTGCTGGGTCGTGGACTGAAGCTTTCTTT. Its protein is CSAGSWTEAFF.

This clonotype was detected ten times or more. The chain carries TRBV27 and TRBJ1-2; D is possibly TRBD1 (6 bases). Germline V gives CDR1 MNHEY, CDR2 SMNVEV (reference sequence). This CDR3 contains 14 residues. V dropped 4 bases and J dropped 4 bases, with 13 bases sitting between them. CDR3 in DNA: TGTGCCAGCAGTTACAGGGAAACAGGCTATGGCTACACCTTC. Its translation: CASSYRETGYGYTF.

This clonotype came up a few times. The CDR3 nucleotides are TGCGCCAGCACCGGACCTGGGGCCAACGTCCTGACTTTC. It encodes CASTGPGANVLTF. The genes are TRBV5-1 and TRBJ2-6; D call uncertain. Germline values: CDR1 SGHRS, CDR2 YFSETQ. The CDR3 contains 13 residues. V was cut by 6 bases and J by 2 bases, with 6 bases left in between.

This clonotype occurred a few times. CDR3 nucleotides: TGTGCCAGCAGCTTAGACGGGCACTCCTACAATGAGCAGTTCTTC. Translating it yields CASSLDGHSYNEQFF. V usage is TRBV7-2 and J usage is TRBJ2-1; D unresolved. This CDR3 is 15 amino acids long. V lost 1 base, J lost 0 bases, and 7 bases lay in between. Germline values: CDR1 SGHTA, CDR2 FQGNSA.

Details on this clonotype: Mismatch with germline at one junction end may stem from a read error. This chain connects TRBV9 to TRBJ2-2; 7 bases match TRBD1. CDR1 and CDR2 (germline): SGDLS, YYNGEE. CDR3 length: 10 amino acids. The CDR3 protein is CASKSSRGIF. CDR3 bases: TGTGCCAGCAAGTCGAGCAGGGGGATTTTT.

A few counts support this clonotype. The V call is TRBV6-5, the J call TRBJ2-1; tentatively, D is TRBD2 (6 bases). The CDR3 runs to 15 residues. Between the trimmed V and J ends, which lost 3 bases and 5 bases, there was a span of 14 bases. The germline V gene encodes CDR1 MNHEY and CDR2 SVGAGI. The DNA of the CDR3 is TGTGCCAGCAGTTATGGCGGGATTGCCAACAATGAGCAGTTCTTC. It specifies CASSYGGIANNEQFF.

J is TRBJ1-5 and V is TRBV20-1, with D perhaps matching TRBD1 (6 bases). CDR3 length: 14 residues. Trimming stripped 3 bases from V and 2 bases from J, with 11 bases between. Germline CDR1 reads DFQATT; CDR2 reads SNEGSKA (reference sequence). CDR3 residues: CSASRGDGNQPQHF. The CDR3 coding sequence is TGCAGTGCTAGCAGGGGAGATGGCAATCAGCCCCAGCATTTT.

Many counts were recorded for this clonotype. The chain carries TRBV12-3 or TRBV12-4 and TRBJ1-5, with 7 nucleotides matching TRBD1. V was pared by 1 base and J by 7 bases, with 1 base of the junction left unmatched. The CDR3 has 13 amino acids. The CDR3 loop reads CASSLEGGQPQHF. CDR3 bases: TGTGCCAGCAGTTTAGAAGGGGGCCAGCCCCAGCATTTT.

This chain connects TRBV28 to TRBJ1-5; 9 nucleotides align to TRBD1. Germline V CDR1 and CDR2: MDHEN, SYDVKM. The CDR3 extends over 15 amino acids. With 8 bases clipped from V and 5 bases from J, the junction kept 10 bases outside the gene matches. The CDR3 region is CASQTGQGNHQPQHF. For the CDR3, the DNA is TGTGCCAGCCAGACTGGACAGGGGAATCATCAGCCCCAGCATTTT.